This T cell receptor (beta chain) is drawn from a study of blood T cell repertoires in COVID-19. Germline V gives CDR1 MGHRA, CDR2 YSYEKL. V was shortened by 0 bases and J by 0 bases, with 6 bases between the two germline ends. The CDR3 is made up of 15 amino acids. TCRdb's copy holds only in-frame clones and misses some; the assay was immunoSEQ multiplex PCR. The sample has approximately 300,000 clones; 70% to 90% are singletons. Cohort 3 recovery required two negative PCRs, clearance, or symptom resolution. This chain uses TRBV4-1 with TRBJ1-5; D gene uncertain. This sequence originates from a woman aged 30 to 39 who had recovered from COVID-19. The sample taken for sequencing was PBMCs or T cells enriched from blood (not recorded which). CDR3 sequence: CASSQEQTSNQPQHF. The CDR3 coding sequence is TGCGCCAGCAGCCAAGAACAGACTAGCAATCAGCCCCAGCATTTT.